The next 27 T cell receptor beta chains were all read from a single sample in a study of Ad26.COV2.S vaccination and SARS-CoV-2 variants. As to treatment: about 20 received Ad26.COV2.S at low or high dose, single or two shots; about 5 received placebo; per-sample allocation not given. On day 63 after the first injection, vaccine and placebo recipients gave samples. Libraries were prepared by immunoSEQ multiplex PCR; TCRdb keeps only in-frame clonotypes and omits some of them. The table records 500,000 or so clones, 80% to 90% of them present only once. The sequences come from peripheral blood, collected in a trial of Ad26.COV2.S vaccine versus placebo. Receptors originate from a person aged 18 to 65 who received the Ad26.COV2.S COVID-19 vaccine or a placebo.

The gene calls are TRBV7-9 and TRBJ2-4; 13 bases fit TRBD2. Unmatched junction bases numbered 10, after V lost 5 bases and J lost 6 bases. Germline V gene sequence: CDR1 SEHNR, CDR2 FQNEAQ (reference sequence). The CDR3 is 17 amino acids. This CDR3 is CASSRRLAGGSSNIQYF. In DNA form, the CDR3 reads TGTGCCAGCAGCCGGAGACTAGCGGGGGGCTCTTCAAACATTCAGTACTTC.

This clone came up a few times. This CDR3 reads CASSPRWRDSVSETNEKLFF. The CDR3 nucleotides read TGTGCCAGCTCACCACGTTGGCGGGACAGCGTCTCTGAAACTAATGAAAAACTGTTTTTT. The chain uses TRBV18 and TRBJ1-4; 7 nucleotides line up with TRBD1. Trimming at V came to 1 base and at J to 1 base, leaving 15 bases not matched to a gene. The germline V gene encodes CDR1 KGHSH and CDR2 LQKENI. This CDR3 is 20 amino acids long.

The genes are TRBV15 and TRBJ2-1; D may be TRBD2 (6 bases). Per the germline V gene, CDR1 is LNHNV and CDR2 is YYDKDF (reference sequence). CDR3 length: 18 amino acids. V lost 2 bases and J 4 bases, leaving 21 bases between the germline ends. As DNA, the CDR3 is TGTGCCACCAGCAGATCGGGCGGGGCCGCCAATACTTACAATGAGCAGTTCTTC. Its protein is CATSRSGGAANTYNEQFF.

This chain connects TRBV5-5 to TRBJ2-1, with a tentative D call TRBD2 (5 bases). The germline V gene encodes CDR1 SGHKS and CDR2 YYEKEE (reference sequence). The ends were cut back, 0 bases at V and 4 bases at J, with 11 bases in the middle. The CDR3 length is 15 residues. Here the CDR3 DNA reads TGTGCCAGCAGCTTGGTCCCGGAGGAGTACAATGAGCAGTTCTTC. Amino acids: CASSLVPEEYNEQFF.

The chain recombines TRBV19 with TRBJ1-5; D gene uncertain. V gave up 3 bases and J gave up 4 bases, with 10 bases separating them. The CDR3 is 14 amino acids. Per the germline V gene, CDR1 is LNHDA and CDR2 is SQIVND (reference sequence). The CDR3 sequence: CASSILTRNQPQHF. The CDR3 DNA is TGTGCCAGTAGTATCTTGACAAGAAATCAGCCCCAGCATTTT.

V gene TRBV20-1 combines with J gene TRBJ2-1; D might be TRBD1 (6 bases). Trimming left V 5 bases short and J 7 bases short, with 9 bases between. This CDR3 has 11 amino acids. Germline V gene sequence: CDR1 DFQATT, CDR2 SNEGSKA (reference sequence). This CDR3 reads CSAGGWNEQFF. The CDR3 DNA reads as TGCAGTGCTGGGGGCTGGAATGAGCAGTTCTTC.

This chain uses TRBV6-5 with TRBJ1-2; tentative D call: TRBD1 (5 bases). CDR3 length equals 12 residues. Germline-derived CDR1 and CDR2 are MNHEY and SVGAGI. Trimming removed 4 bases from V and 5 bases from J, with 8 bases in between. As DNA, the CDR3 is TGTGCCAGCAGTTCGACAGCATATGGCTACACCTTC. Translation: CASSSTAYGYTF.

V usage is TRBV5-1 and J usage is TRBJ2-7; tentatively, D is TRBD1 (6 bases). Trimming took 0 bases from V and 6 from J, leaving 13 bases between them. CDR1 SGHRS and CDR2 YFSETQ come from the germline V gene. This CDR3 has 14 residues. The CDR3 DNA reads TGCGCCAGCAGCTTGGCGACAGGTGTACTCGAGCAGTACTTC. This codes for CASSLATGVLEQYF.

The chain employs TRBV7-2 and TRBJ2-5; weak D call: TRBD1 (6 bases). Germline V CDR1 and CDR2: SGHTA, FQGNSA. This CDR3 region has 16 residues. The V gene lost 2 bases and the J gene lost 7 bases, with 20 bases spanning the gap. The CDR3 here is CASSLIARDARGTQYF. For the CDR3, the DNA is TGTGCCAGCAGCTTAATAGCTCGAGACGCCAGGGGGACCCAGTACTTC. Looking up the rest from reference TRBV7-2 and TRBJ2-5 gives the full variable domain: GAGVSQSPSNKVTEKGKDVELRCDPISGHTALYWYRQSLGQGLEFLIYFQGNSAPDKSGLPSDRFSAERTGGSVSTLTIQRTQQEDSAVYLCASSLIARDARGTQYFGPGTRLLVL.

This clone was counted a single time. The chain uses TRBV3-1 (or the pseudogene TRBV3-2) and TRBJ1-1; no definite D call. Trimming pared 4 bases from V and 3 bases from J, leaving 9 bases between. The germline V gene has CDR1 LGHDT and CDR2 YNNKEL (reference sequence). This CDR3 is 13 amino acids long. The CDR3 here is CASSRNSDTEAFF. CDR3 bases: TGTGCCAGCAGCCGGAACTCAGACACTGAAGCTTTCTTT.

The CDR3 coding sequence is TGTGCCACCAGTTTACAGGGTAACGCCGGAAACACCATATATTTT. Residues: CATSLQGNAGNTIYF. The chain joins TRBV15 to TRBJ1-3, with D possibly matching TRBD1 (6 bases). CDR1 LNHNV and CDR2 YYDKDF come from the germline V gene (reference sequence). Trimming left V 6 bases short and J 4 bases short, with 16 bases between. The CDR3 is 15 amino acids.

This sequence joins TRBV28 and TRBJ1-5, with D maybe TRBD1 (6 bases). Germline CDR1 reads MDHEN; CDR2 reads SYDVKM. V shed 6 bases and J shed 6 bases, with 18 bases lying between them. The CDR3 is 15 residues long. The DNA for the CDR3 is TGTGCCAGCAGCCTAAATGGGGGGCCGATTCAGCCCCAGCATTTT. Amino acid sequence: CASSLNGGPIQPQHF. The full variable domain, rest sourced from reference TRBV28 and TRBJ1-5, is DVKVTQSSRYLVKRTGEKVFLECVQDMDHENMFWYRQDPGLGLRLIYFSYDVKMKEKGDIPEGYSVSREKKERFSLILESASTNQTSMYLCASSLNGGPIQPQHFGDGTRLSIL.

V usage is TRBV4-1 and J usage is TRBJ1-2, with TRBD1 matching 8 bases. This CDR3 has 17 amino acids. V lost 0 bases to trimming and J lost 2 bases; unmatched junction nucleotides: 8. The germline gives CDR1 MGHRA, CDR2 YSYEKL. This CDR3 is CASSQEDLRQGNYGYTF. In DNA form, the CDR3 reads TGCGCCAGCAGCCAAGAAGATTTGAGACAGGGGAACTATGGCTACACCTTC.

This chain connects TRBV3-1 (or the pseudogene TRBV3-2) to TRBJ1-2; D gene ambiguous. The germline V gene has CDR1 LGHDT and CDR2 YNNKEL (reference sequence). The CDR3 spans 15 residues. V lost 4 bases and J lost 3, with 15 bases in between. The CDR3 loop is CASSPRTGGDYGYTF. The CDR3 nucleotides are TGTGCCAGCAGCCCAAGGACCGGTGGGGACTATGGCTACACCTTC.

The CDR3 DNA is TGTGCCACCAGTGATTTACAGACTAGCGGGGGGATCGGTGAGCAGTTCTTC. Its protein is CATSDLQTSGGIGEQFF. The genes are TRBV24-1 and TRBJ2-1; TRBD2 matches at 13 bases. Germline CDR1 is KGHDR and CDR2 is SFDVKD. Trimming at V came to 1 base and at J to 9 bases, leaving 8 bases not matched to a gene. This CDR3 spans 17 amino acids.

The V gene is TRBV15, the J gene TRBJ1-2; D remains ambiguous. The CDR3 sequence is 13 residues long. Germline assignment: CDR1 LNHNV and CDR2 YYDKDF (reference sequence). V was shortened by 1 base and J by 3 bases, with 6 bases between the two germline ends. The CDR3 reads CATSRAWDYGYTF. As DNA, the CDR3 is TGTGCCACCAGCAGAGCTTGGGACTATGGCTACACCTTC.

This clone was seen a single time. V is TRBV7-6 and J is TRBJ2-7; D not resolved. Germline assignment: CDR1 SGHVS and CDR2 FNYEAQ. Trimming removed 6 bases from V and 2 bases from J, with 20 bases in between. This CDR3 region has 16 residues. The CDR3 region has the DNA TGTGCCAGCAGACATACCGCCCCACGGTCCCCCTACGAGCAGTACGTC. This encodes CASRHTAPRSPYEQYV.

The chain has TRBV5-4 and TRBJ1-3; 7 nucleotides match TRBD1. In germline, CDR1 is SGHNT, CDR2 YYREEE (reference sequence). The CDR3 is 14 residues long. With 4 bases clipped from V and 4 bases from J, the junction kept 5 bases outside the gene matches. This CDR3 reads CASSVRGGGNTIYF. The DNA of the CDR3 is TGTGCCAGCAGCGTCAGGGGGGGCGGAAACACCATATATTTT.

This clone was observed a single time. The chain links TRBV12-2 to TRBJ1-2; the DNA was not used to check the table's D call, TRBD1. TRBV12-2 is a pseudogene segment. The CDR3 has 16 residues. The CDR3 spells CASRLAATITNYGYTF. Written as DNA, the CDR3 is TGTGCAAGTCGCTTAGCGGCGACAATCACGAACTATGGCTACACCTTC.

The CDR3 DNA follows: TGCGCCAGCAGTGAGTTAGTAGGTAAAGGATACAATGAGCAGTTCTTC. This translates into CASSELVGKGYNEQFF. V usage is TRBV10-1 and J usage is TRBJ2-1; D not resolved. Trimming took 1 base from V and 4 from J, leaving 14 bases between them. The germline V gene encodes CDR1 WNHNN and CDR2 SYGVQD (reference sequence). This CDR3 spans 16 amino acids.

The chain has TRBV10-1 and TRBJ2-7, with D hard to call. Germline loops: CDR1 WNHNN, CDR2 SYGVQD (reference sequence). The length of the CDR3 is 13 residues. Trimming took off 5 bases at V and 7 bases at J, with 15 bases between the two ends. CDR3 region: CASSPSADGEQYV. CDR3 coding DNA: TGCGCCAGCAGTCCCTCGGCGGACGGAGAGCAGTACGTC.

The genes are TRBV7-9 and TRBJ1-1; D uncertain. Trimming left V 5 bases short and J 1 base short, with 11 bases between. The CDR3 is made up of 14 amino acids. Germline V gene lookup returns CDR1 SEHNR and CDR2 FQNEAQ (reference sequence). The CDR3 is CASSLGYANTEAFF. Here the CDR3 DNA reads TGTGCCAGCAGCCTGGGCTACGCGAACACTGAAGCTTTCTTT.

V usage is TRBV12-3 or TRBV12-4 and J usage is TRBJ1-1; no definite D call. The CDR3 is 13 residues long. With 3 bases removed from V and 0 bases from J, the gap between germline ends came to 5 bases. CDR3 amino acids: CASSLQLNTEAFF. The CDR3 coding sequence is TGTGCCAGCAGTTTGCAGCTGAACACTGAAGCTTTCTTT.

This clone was seen a few times. The CDR3 DNA reads as TGTGCCAGCAGCTTTCGGGGGAACTGGCATAGTGGCTACACCTTC. Translated: CASSFRGNWHSGYTF. The chain links TRBV7-2 to TRBJ1-2; maybe TRBD1 (5 bases). This CDR3 is 15 amino acids long. Trimming left V 3 bases short and J 7 bases short, with 18 bases between. Germline CDR1 SGHTA, CDR2 FQGNSA.

This sequence joins TRBV4-3 and TRBJ1-4; D not certain. The CDR3 is 13 amino acids. V lost 4 bases and J 14 bases, leaving 17 bases between the germline ends. Germline-derived CDR1 and CDR2 are LGHNA and YSLEER. CDR3 bases: TGCGCCAGCAGCCCCTACCCATCAGCCCGGCTGTTTTTT. Translation gives CASSPYPSARLFF.

The V gene is TRBV29-1, the J gene TRBJ1-1; TRBD1 is a possible D gene (5 bases). V lost 4 bases and J lost 9, with 15 bases in between. This CDR3 is built from 12 residues. Per germline, CDR1 SQVTM and CDR2 ANQGSEA. CDR3 bases: TGCAGCGTTGCGTTGGGGAGGGACCAAGCTTTCTTT. It yields the protein CSVALGRDQAFF.

V gene TRBV19 combines with J gene TRBJ1-1, with a possible D match to TRBD1 (5 bases). Trimming shortened V by 4 bases and J by 4 bases, and 25 bases separated the two germline ends. This CDR3 has 18 residues. CDR1 and CDR2 from the germline V gene are LNHDA and SQIVND (reference sequence). CDR3 coding DNA: TGTGCCAGTAGTAGGGTGGGAGGGGTCGGATCCAGGCGCACTGAAGCTTTCTTT. As protein: CASSRVGGVGSRRTEAFF.